Presented here are 5 T cell receptor beta chains from one specimen sequenced in a study of early T cells in non-severe SARS-CoV-2 infection. TCRdb passed the 5' RACE reads through MiXCR, listing each CDR3 protein once. This table has around 77,000 distinct CDR3 sequences, 10% appearing once. The source material was whole blood, sampled at baseline. The receptors here all came from an adult who was a healthcare worker with PCR-confirmed SARS-CoV-2 infection or an uninfected control (not recorded which).

This clonotype was observed a handful of times. J is TRBJ1-4 and V is TRBV12-3 or TRBV12-4, with 7 bases fitting TRBD1. J was trimmed by 3 bases and V by 4 bases; bases with no gene match: 8. The CDR3 is 16 amino acids. The CDR3 sequence: CASSYRGAGANEKLFF. CDR3 DNA: TGTGCCAGCAGTTACAGGGGTGCTGGGGCTAATGAAAAACTGTTTTTT.

The J gene is TRBJ2-7, the V gene TRBV7-2, with TRBD1 as a possible D gene (6 bases). Germline V gene sequence: CDR1 SGHTA, CDR2 FQGNSA. CDR3 length: 12 amino acids. Trimming stripped 6 bases from V and 7 bases from J, with 13 bases between. The CDR3 nucleotides read TGTGCCAGCAGTCCACAGGGTGTAGAGCAGTACTTC. Translation gives CASSPQGVEQYF.

CDR3 bases: TGTGCCAGCAGCGGGACTAGGTACCCAAGCACAGATACGCAGTATTTT. Its protein is CASSGTRYPSTDTQYF. The chain carries TRBV7-9 and TRBJ2-3, with TRBD2 identical over 8 bases. The trim removed 5 bases at V and 0 bases at J, leaving 7 bases unmatched. This CDR3 has 16 amino acids. Per the germline V gene, CDR1 is SEHNR and CDR2 is FQNEAQ (reference sequence).

This clonotype was counted between two and nine times. This chain joins TRBV6-1 and TRBJ1-4; D is unclear. The CDR3 runs 13 residues. Germline loops: CDR1 MNHNS, CDR2 SASEGT. V dropped 1 base and J dropped 5 bases, with 5 bases sitting between them. As DNA, the CDR3 is TGTGCCAGCAGTGAAGTCGCCAATGAAAAACTGTTTTTT. Translated, it gives CASSEVANEKLFF.

The chain carries TRBV6-1 and TRBJ2-1; 14 bases are shared with TRBD2. CDR1 MNHNS and CDR2 SASEGT come from the germline V gene. The length of the CDR3 is 13 residues. The V and J ends lost 5 bases and 12 bases, in that order; junction bases with no gene match: 3. The CDR3 sequence is CASSPGLAGAQFF. The CDR3 bases are TGTGCCAGCAGTCCGGGACTAGCGGGGGCGCAGTTCTTC.